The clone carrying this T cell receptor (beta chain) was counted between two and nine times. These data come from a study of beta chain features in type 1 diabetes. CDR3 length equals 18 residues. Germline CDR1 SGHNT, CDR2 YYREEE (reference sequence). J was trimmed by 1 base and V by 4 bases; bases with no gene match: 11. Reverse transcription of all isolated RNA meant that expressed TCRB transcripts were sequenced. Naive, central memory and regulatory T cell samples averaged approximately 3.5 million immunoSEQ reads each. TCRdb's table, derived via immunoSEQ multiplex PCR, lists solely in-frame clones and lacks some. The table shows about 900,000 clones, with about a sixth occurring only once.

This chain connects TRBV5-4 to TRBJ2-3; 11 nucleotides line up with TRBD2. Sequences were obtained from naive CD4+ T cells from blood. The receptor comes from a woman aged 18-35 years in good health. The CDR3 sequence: CASSLGLAGFAGTDTQYF. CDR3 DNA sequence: TGTGCCAGCAGCCTTGGACTAGCGGGCTTCGCAGGCACAGATACGCAGTATTTT.